The table lists the clone carrying this T cell receptor (beta chain) with many counts. Described time point: sample taken at primary tumor resection. Sequencing of whole RNA from tumor, nontumor lung or frozen PBMC involved no sorting. The data originate from a study of spatial heterogeneity in lung cancer. Using its own MiXCR run on the 5' RACE reads, TCRdb lists one record per CDR3 protein. The table has 9,500 to 15,000 distinct CDR3 sequences, approximately 6.2% seen once. The CDR3 has 16 residues. Losses at the gene ends were 4 bases for V and 0 bases for J; bases not matched to a gene: 2. CDR1 and CDR2 from the germline V gene are SGHTS and YDEGEE.

Sample: normal lung tissue next to the tumor, taken at surgery. The clonotype was recovered from a male donor with early-stage non-small cell lung cancer. V is TRBV5-8 and J is TRBJ2-5, with 14 bases lining up with TRBD2. The CDR3 loop reads CASSPGLAGDQETQYF. The CDR3 DNA follows: TGTGCCAGCAGCCCGGGACTAGCGGGAGACCAAGAGACCCAGTACTTC. The full variable domain, rest sourced from reference TRBV5-8 and TRBJ2-5, is EAGVTQSPTHLIKTRGQQATLRCSPISGHTSVYWYQQALGLGLQFLLWYDEGEERNRGNFPPRFSGRQFPNYSSELNVNALELEDSALYLCASSPGLAGDQETQYFGPGTRLLVL.